The present T cell receptor beta chain was sequenced within a study of CD8+ T cells in alopecia areata. Study-wide context: The study gave treated patients oral tofacitinib at 5 to 10 mg twice daily. Patients remained on tofacitinib for 6 to 18 months and then went 6 months without it.

Once RNA had been extracted, it was reverse transcribed into cDNA to act as the sequencing template. The protocol was immunoSEQ multiplex PCR, while the TCRdb copy is restricted to in-frame clones and leaves out a portion. The data show about 64,000 clones, under 60% seen once. The treatment: oral pan-JAK inhibitor, 5-10 mg twice daily. Lesional scalp punch biopsies and peripheral blood came from alopecia areata patients. Germline lookup yields CDR1 KGHSH and CDR2 LQKENI. The CDR3 is made up of 18 amino acids. With 2 bases removed from V and 2 bases from J, the gap between germline ends came to 20 bases.

The sample consisted of CD8+ T cells sorted from blood, taken at approximately week 39, from a patient treated with tofacitinib. The TCR was taken from a human donor with alopecia areata. V usage is TRBV18 and J usage is TRBJ2-3, with D possibly called TRBD1 or TRBD2 (5 bases each). The CDR3 sequence: CASSPSAYRDRLTDTQYF. As DNA, the CDR3 is TGTGCCAGCTCACCATCAGCTTATCGGGACCGACTCACAGATACGCAGTATTTT.